The source of this TCR beta chain is a study of T cells after yellow fever vaccination. General study results and limits: Primary-vaccination clones mostly resurfaced post-booster (96% CD4, approximately 90% CD8). In FACS-sorted repertoires, abundant clonotypes from the bulk population could appear as contaminants. Clonotypes appearing in both CD4 and CD8 compartments existed, and their share was small.

Universal primer sites and UMIs were introduced during 5'RACE template-switching synthesis of TCR cDNA. TCRdb reprocessed the 5' RACE reads with MiXCR, giving one entry per CDR3 protein. The data show around 200,000 distinct CDR3 sequences, more than 9.5% seen once. V lost 5 bases, J lost 3 bases, and 7 bases stayed unmatched. CDR1 is DFQATT, CDR2 SNEGSKA, per germline (reference sequence). The CDR3 extends over 15 amino acids. A few counts support this clonotype. No antigen is known for it. This chain connects TRBV20-1 to TRBJ2-1; 10 positions match TRBD2. The source of this sequence is a man aged 18 to 30 who received the YFV17D yellow fever vaccine. Sequenced here: CD8+ T cells sorted from PBMCs, sampled 15 days after the yellow fever booster vaccination. The CDR3 loop is CSADSLAGVYNEQFF. CDR3 bases: TGCAGTGCTGATTCGCTAGCGGGGGTCTACAATGAGCAGTTCTTC.